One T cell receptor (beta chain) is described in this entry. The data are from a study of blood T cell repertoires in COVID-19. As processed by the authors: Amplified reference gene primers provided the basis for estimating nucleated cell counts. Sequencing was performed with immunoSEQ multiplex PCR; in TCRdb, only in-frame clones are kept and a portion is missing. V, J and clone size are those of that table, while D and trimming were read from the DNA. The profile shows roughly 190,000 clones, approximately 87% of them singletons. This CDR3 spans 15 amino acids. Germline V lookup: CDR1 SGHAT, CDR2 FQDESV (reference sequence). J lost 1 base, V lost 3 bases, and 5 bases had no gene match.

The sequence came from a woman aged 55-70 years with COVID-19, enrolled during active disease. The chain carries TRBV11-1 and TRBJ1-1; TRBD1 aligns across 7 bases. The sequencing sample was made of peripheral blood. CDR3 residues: CASSFSGTANTEAFF. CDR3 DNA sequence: TGTGCCAGCAGCTTCTCCGGGACAGCGAACACTGAAGCTTTCTTT.